The 19 T cell receptor beta chains reported below all come from one sample, sequenced in a study of blood T cell repertoires in COVID-19. Sequencing was performed with immunoSEQ multiplex PCR; in TCRdb, only in-frame clones are kept and a portion is missing. The sample holds around 190,000 clones, over 75% seen once. Sequencing was carried out using peripheral blood. The receptors shown here come from a woman aged 50 to 60 with acute or convalescent COVID-19.

V and J are TRBV28 and TRBJ2-7; TRBD1 aligns across 10 bases. From germline, CDR1 is MDHEN and CDR2 SYDVKM. After removal of 6 bases from V and 2 bases from J, the junction contained 7 bases not matched to a gene. The CDR3 covers 15 residues. CDR3 protein: CASRPGGTGAYEQYF. CDR3 DNA sequence: TGTGCCAGCAGACCTGGCGGGACAGGGGCCTACGAGCAGTACTTC.

The rearrangement joins TRBV29-1 to TRBJ2-7, with 9 bases lining up with TRBD1. The CDR3 length is 12 residues. Germline V gene sequence: CDR1 SQVTM, CDR2 ANQGSEA. The V and J ends lost 8 bases and 13 bases, in that order; junction bases with no gene match: 15. The CDR3 DNA sequence: TGCAGCTTCACGCATTCTGGGGACAGGGAATACTTC. Its protein product is CSFTHSGDREYF.

The V gene is TRBV3-1 (or the pseudogene TRBV3-2), the J gene TRBJ2-7; 9 bases are a match to TRBD1. Germline V gene data show CDR1 as LGHDT and CDR2 as YNNKEL (reference sequence). The CDR3 runs 12 residues. V gave up 10 bases and J gave up 5 bases; unmatched junction bases: 6. CDR3: CATGTGKNEQYF. In nucleotides, the CDR3 is TGTGCCACCGGGACAGGGAAGAACGAGCAGTACTTC.

On this clone: A read error may be the cause here, since a much bigger clone is one base away. Other DNA sequences in this sample translate to the same CDR3. V gene TRBV9 combines with J gene TRBJ2-5; D not resolved. Trimming pared 0 bases from V and 2 bases from J, leaving 5 bases between. This CDR3 has 13 amino acids. Germline lookup yields CDR1 SGDLS and CDR2 YYNGEE. The chain's CDR3 is CASSVARQETQYF. In DNA form, the CDR3 reads TGTGCCAGCAGCGTAGCGAGACAAGAGACCCAGTACTTC.

The chain employs TRBV28 and TRBJ1-5; TRBD1 aligns across 7 bases. CDR3 length: 14 residues. Germline loops: CDR1 MDHEN, CDR2 SYDVKM. V shed 2 bases, J shed 7 bases, and the junction held 5 bases outside the gene matches. The chain's CDR3 is CASSLTGVVQPQHF. The CDR3, as DNA: TGTGCCAGCAGTTTAACAGGGGTTGTCCAGCCCCAGCATTTT.

J is TRBJ2-7 and V is TRBV5-5; 7 nucleotides match TRBD2. V trimming: 4 bases; J trimming: 4 bases; junction bases outside the gene matches: 5. Germline assignment: CDR1 SGHKS and CDR2 YYEKEE (reference sequence). The CDR3 spans 13 residues. CDR3 in amino acids: CASSGGTTYEQYF. CDR3 nucleotides: TGTGCCAGCAGCGGAGGGACTACGTACGAGCAGTACTTC.

The V gene is TRBV5-5, the J gene TRBJ1-1; a possible D gene is TRBD1 (6 bases). The V gene's germline CDR1 is SGHKS and CDR2 YYEKEE (reference sequence). This CDR3 comprises 15 residues. The V and J ends lost 4 bases and 1 base respectively, with 14 bases between them. CDR3: CASSATGWGNTEAFF. The CDR3 region has the DNA TGTGCCAGCAGCGCGACAGGTTGGGGGAACACTGAAGCTTTCTTT. The entire variable domain, with the rest obtained from reference TRBV5-5 and TRBJ1-1, is as follows: DAGVTQSPTHLIKTRGQQVTLRCSPISGHKSVSWYQQVLGQGPQFIFQYYEKEERGRGNFPDRFSARQFPNYSSELNVNALLLGDSALYLCASSATGWGNTEAFFGQGTRLTVV.

This chain uses TRBV19 with TRBJ2-1, with D possibly TRBD1 on 5 matching bases. The CDR3 sequence is 15 residues long. The germline CDR1 and CDR2 sequences are LNHDA and SQIVND (reference sequence). Trimming removed 5 bases at V and 7 bases at J, with 18 bases between. This CDR3 reads CASSLPVSGANEQFF. The DNA for the CDR3 is TGTGCCAGTAGTCTCCCCGTCAGTGGGGCTAATGAGCAGTTCTTC.

The chain has TRBV4-1 and TRBJ1-3; the D is unclear. The length of the CDR3 is 14 residues. Trimming stripped 3 bases from V and 4 bases from J, with 10 bases between. Germline assignment: CDR1 MGHRA and CDR2 YSYEKL. CDR3 in amino acids: CASSHPPRGNTIYF. CDR3 DNA: TGCGCCAGCAGCCACCCCCCGAGGGGAAACACCATATATTTT.

The sample holds a few counts of this clone. This chain connects TRBV2 to TRBJ2-7, with 7 bases matching TRBD1. In germline, CDR1 is SNHLY, CDR2 FYNNEI. With 7 bases clipped from V and 7 bases from J, the junction kept 10 bases outside the gene matches. The CDR3 loop spans 13 amino acids. In DNA form, the CDR3 reads TGTGCCAGCAAGAAGGACAGGACCGGGGAGCAGTACTTC. It translates to CASKKDRTGEQYF.

The chain recombines TRBV29-1 with TRBJ2-7; perhaps TRBD2 as D (7 bases). The germline V gene encodes CDR1 SQVTM and CDR2 ANQGSEA. Trimming pared 4 bases from V and 4 bases from J, leaving 17 bases between. This CDR3 has 14 residues. The CDR3: CSVGGGVGRYEQYF. The CDR3 coding sequence is TGCAGCGTTGGGGGGGGCGTAGGTAGGTACGAGCAGTACTTC.

The chain employs TRBV2 and TRBJ1-4; the D is unclear. The CDR3 consists of 12 residues. Trimming removed 5 bases from V and 8 bases from J, with 9 bases in between. CDR1 and CDR2 from the germline V gene are SNHLY and FYNNEI. The CDR3 here is CASSSLREKLFF. The CDR3 DNA follows: TGTGCCAGCAGTTCGTTGAGGGAAAAACTGTTTTTT.

The sample holds a few counts of this clone. V is TRBV18 and J is TRBJ1-5; 11 nucleotides line up with TRBD1. V shed 4 bases and J 6 bases; nucleotides not matched to a gene: 5. Germline V gene sequence: CDR1 KGHSH, CDR2 LQKENI. The CDR3 is 15 amino acids. CDR3 amino acids: CASSLGQGASQPQHF. CDR3 DNA sequence: TGTGCCAGCTCACTTGGACAGGGGGCAAGTCAGCCCCAGCATTTT.

The chain employs TRBV27 and TRBJ2-7; D gene ambiguous. In germline, CDR1 is MNHEY, CDR2 SMNVEV (reference sequence). The CDR3 runs to 14 residues. V lost 0 bases to trimming and J lost 5 bases, with 11 bases between them. Written as DNA, the CDR3 is TGTGCCAGCAGTTTATCCCAAAGAGCCCACGAGCAGTACTTC. It specifies CASSLSQRAHEQYF.

The table lists this clone with a count of one. V gene TRBV5-1 combines with J gene TRBJ1-1, with D maybe TRBD1 (5 bases). Germline V gene lookup returns CDR1 SGHRS and CDR2 YFSETQ. The CDR3 extends over 14 amino acids. V dropped 4 bases and J dropped 0 bases, with 10 bases sitting between them. The CDR3 bases are TGCGCCAGCAGCAAGGGGAACTTGAACACTGAAGCTTTCTTT. It is translated as CASSKGNLNTEAFF.

J is TRBJ1-1 and V is TRBV2, with D maybe TRBD1 (5 bases). Germline assignment: CDR1 SNHLY and CDR2 FYNNEI. CDR3 size: 13 residues. V was trimmed by 4 bases and J by 1 base, leaving 7 bases between them. In DNA, the CDR3 is TGTGCCAGCAGTGGACAGACGAACACTGAAGCTTTCTTT. This sequence encodes CASSGQTNTEAFF.

This chain joins TRBV12-5 and TRBJ2-6; no definite D call. The CDR3 sequence is 17 residues long. Germline CDR1 is LGHNT and CDR2 is FRNRAP. Trimming left V 4 bases short and J 4 bases short, with 17 bases between. The CDR3 reads CASGSWADVRGANVLTF. As DNA, the CDR3 is TGTGCTAGTGGTTCTTGGGCAGACGTAAGGGGGGCCAACGTCCTGACTTTC.

This clone was seen just once. The chain employs TRBV27 and TRBJ1-5, with TRBD1 matching over 10 bases. The CDR3 runs to 16 residues. Germline V gene data show CDR1 as MNHEY and CDR2 as SMNVEV (reference sequence). Unmatched junction bases numbered 10, after V lost 8 bases and J lost 3 bases. CDR3: CASRPGTGATNQPQHF. The CDR3 DNA reads TGTGCCAGCCGTCCCGGGACAGGGGCGACCAATCAGCCCCAGCATTTT.

This clone was counted a few times. V and J are TRBV9 and TRBJ1-1; 7 bases align to TRBD1. CDR3 length: 13 amino acids. The germline CDR1 and CDR2 sequences are SGDLS and YYNGEE. With 4 bases clipped from V and 1 base from J, the junction kept 1 base outside the gene matches. CDR3 protein: CASSQGGNTEAFF. The CDR3, as DNA: TGTGCCAGCAGCCAGGGGGGGAACACTGAAGCTTTCTTT.